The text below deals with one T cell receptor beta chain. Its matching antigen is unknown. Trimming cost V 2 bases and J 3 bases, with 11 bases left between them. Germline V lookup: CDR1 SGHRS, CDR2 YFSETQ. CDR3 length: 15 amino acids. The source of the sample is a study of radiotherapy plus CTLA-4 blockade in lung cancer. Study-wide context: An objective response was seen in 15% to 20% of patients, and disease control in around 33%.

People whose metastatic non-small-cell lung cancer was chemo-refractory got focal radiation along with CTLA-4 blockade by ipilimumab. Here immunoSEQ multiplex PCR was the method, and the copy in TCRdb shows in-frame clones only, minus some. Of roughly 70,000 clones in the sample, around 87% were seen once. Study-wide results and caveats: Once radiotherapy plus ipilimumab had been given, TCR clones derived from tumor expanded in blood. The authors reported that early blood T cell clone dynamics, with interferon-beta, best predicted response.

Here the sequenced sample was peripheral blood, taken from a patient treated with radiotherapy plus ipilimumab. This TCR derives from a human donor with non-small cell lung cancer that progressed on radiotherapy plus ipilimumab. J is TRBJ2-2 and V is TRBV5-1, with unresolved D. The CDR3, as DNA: TGCGCCAGCAGCTTAGATCGAAGGGACACCGGGGAGCTGTTTTTT. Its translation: CASSLDRRDTGELFF.